This T cell receptor beta chain was sequenced for a study of T cell responses to AZD1222 COVID-19 vaccine. Assay: immunoSEQ multiplex PCR; the TCRdb copy retains only in-frame clones and omits some. The repertoire holds around 160,000 clones, around nine tenths seen once, with 5.5% in the top ten. As concerns this clone: Its antigen is still unknown.

Whole-study results and caveats: Repertoire sampling occurred only after the peak T cell response.

Germline CDR1 SGDLS, CDR2 YYNGEE. This CDR3 is built from 13 residues. With 3 bases clipped from V and 7 bases from J, the junction kept 2 bases outside the gene matches. The TCR was taken from an adult in good health. The sample was peripheral blood, taken on day 0 of AZD1222 vaccination. V gene TRBV9 combines with J gene TRBJ2-1; the match to TRBD2 covers 9 bases. This CDR3 reads CASSATSGNEQFF. The CDR3 DNA reads as TGTGCCAGCAGCGCGACTAGCGGTAATGAGCAGTTCTTC. The entire variable domain, with the rest obtained from reference TRBV9 and TRBJ2-1, is as follows: DSGVTQTPKHLITATGQRVTLRCSPRSGDLSVYWYQQSLDQGLQFLIQYYNGEERAKGNILERFSAQQFPDLHSELNLSSLELGDSALYFCASSATSGNEQFFGPGTRLTVL.